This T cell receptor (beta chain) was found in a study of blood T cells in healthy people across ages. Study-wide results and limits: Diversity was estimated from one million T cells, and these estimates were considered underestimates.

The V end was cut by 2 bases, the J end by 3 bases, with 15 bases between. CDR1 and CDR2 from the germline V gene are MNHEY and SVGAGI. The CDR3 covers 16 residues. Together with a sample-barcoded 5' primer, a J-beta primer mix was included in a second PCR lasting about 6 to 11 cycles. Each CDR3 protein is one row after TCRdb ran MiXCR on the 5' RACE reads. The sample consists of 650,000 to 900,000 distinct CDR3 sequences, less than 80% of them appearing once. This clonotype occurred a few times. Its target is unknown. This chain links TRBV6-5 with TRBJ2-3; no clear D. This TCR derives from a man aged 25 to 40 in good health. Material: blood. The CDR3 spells CASSYNRLEQTDTQYF. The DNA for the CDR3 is TGTGCCAGCAGTTACAATCGGCTGGAGCAGACAGATACGCAGTATTTT.